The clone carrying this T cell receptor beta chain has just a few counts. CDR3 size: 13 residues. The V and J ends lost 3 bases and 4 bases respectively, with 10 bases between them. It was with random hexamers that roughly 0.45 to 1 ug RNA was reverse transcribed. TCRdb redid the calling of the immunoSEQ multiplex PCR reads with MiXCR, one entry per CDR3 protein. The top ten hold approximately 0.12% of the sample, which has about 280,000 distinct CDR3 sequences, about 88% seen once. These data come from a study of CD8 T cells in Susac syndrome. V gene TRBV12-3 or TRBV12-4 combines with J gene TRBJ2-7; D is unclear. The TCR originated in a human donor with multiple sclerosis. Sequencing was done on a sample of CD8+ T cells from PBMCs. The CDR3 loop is CASSFGRDYEQYF. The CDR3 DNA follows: TGTGCCAGCAGTTTCGGAAGGGATTACGAGCAGTACTTC.